The sequence of this T cell receptor beta chain was determined in a study of TIL therapy for anti-PD-1-resistant metastatic lung cancer. Study-wide context: Median tumor PD-L1 proportion score was roughly 5.9%. Half of patients were current or former smokers.

Time point of the sample: pre-treatment sample, taken before nivolumab and TIL therapy. Most excised metastases sampled were pleural nodules or supraclavicular lymph nodes. Stage 4 NSCLC adults joined between October 2017 and 2020. The libraries were made with immunoSEQ v3. Clones were sequenced by immunoSEQ multiplex PCR, and TCRdb holds only the in-frame ones, with some missing. Here the sample spans about 12,000 clones, roughly 60% being singletons. The receptor's source is a person aged 25 to 80 with non-small cell lung cancer. The sample was tumor tissue, taken at baseline.

CDR3 sequence reads: CASSSGQVNTGELFF. DNA of the CDR3: TGTGCCAGCAGCAGTGGACAGGTGAACACCGGGGAGCTGTTTTTT. The rearrangement joins TRBV5-6 to TRBJ2-2; TRBD1 matches at 7 bases. There are 15 residues in the CDR3. V lost 4 bases, J lost 1 base, and 4 bases stayed unmatched. Germline lookup yields CDR1 SGHDT and CDR2 YYEEEE. The full variable domain, rest sourced from reference TRBV5-6 and TRBJ2-2, is DAGVTQSPTHLIKTRGQQVTLRCSPKSGHDTVSWYQQALGQGPQFIFQYYEEEERQRGNFPDRFSGHQFPNYSSELNVNALLLGDSALYLCASSSGQVNTGELFFGEGSRLTVL.